The 11 T cell receptor beta chains presented below share a single source sample, sequenced in a study of read filtering for tumor transcriptome and immune sequencing. From roughly 0.4 ug of RNA, a library with molecular barcoded alpha/delta and beta/gamma adaptors was made. Each CDR3 protein gets one entry after TCRdb re-called the reads with MiXCR. Of about 130,000 distinct CDR3 sequences in the sample, 10% to 15% are singletons; the top ten hold around 10%. The sequencing input was a population of CD138-negative cells sorted from bone marrow. All receptors derive from a donor over 35 with multiple myeloma.

This clonotype was counted a few times. A clone one base away is much larger, so this may be a read error. This likely comes from a read error, as the CDR3 has no conserved phenylalanine or tryptophan at its end. The chain employs TRBV20-1 and TRBJ2-3; 9 nucleotides align to TRBD1. Germline V gives CDR1 DFQATT, CDR2 SNEGSKA (reference sequence). CDR3 length equals 16 residues. The junction had 5 bases not matched to a gene; V was cut back by 1 base and J by 0 bases. CDR3 nucleotide sequence: TGCAGTGCTAGAGGGGGGACAGGGTTGAGCACAGATACGCAGTATCTT. This encodes CSARGGTGLSTDTQYL.

This sequence joins TRBV19 and TRBJ2-2, with D tentatively TRBD2 (5 bases). The germline CDR1 and CDR2 sequences are LNHDA and SQIVND (reference sequence). This CDR3 region has 14 residues. Trimming stripped 4 bases from V and 7 bases from J, with 13 bases between. CDR3: CASSTGVGGGELFF. The DNA of the CDR3 is TGTGCCAGTAGTACCGGGGTCGGTGGCGGGGAGCTGTTTTTT.

This clonotype was counted at least ten times. CDR3 DNA sequence: TGCAGTGCTTTCCCGGGACAGGGGAGGGAGCAGTACTTC. Protein: CSAFPGQGREQYF. The J gene is TRBJ2-7, the V gene TRBV20-1, with 10 positions matching TRBD1. With 5 bases clipped from V and 7 bases from J, the junction kept 8 bases outside the gene matches. This CDR3 is built from 13 residues. CDR1 DFQATT and CDR2 SNEGSKA come from the germline V gene (reference sequence).

This clonotype was counted at least ten times. The genes are TRBV29-1 and TRBJ2-3; D call uncertain. Trimming removed 5 bases from V and 2 bases from J, with 11 bases in between. This CDR3 has 13 residues. Germline V gene data show CDR1 as SQVTM and CDR2 as ANQGSEA. The CDR3 DNA follows: TGCAGCGTTACGCGAGCGACCACAGATACGCAGTATTTT. Translation gives CSVTRATTDTQYF.

This clonotype was picked up many times. The chain carries TRBV3-1 and TRBJ2-5; 8 bases line up with TRBD2. Unmatched junction bases numbered 9, after V lost 4 bases and J lost 5 bases. The CDR3 has 15 amino acids. Germline V gene lookup returns CDR1 LGHDT and CDR2 YNNKEL (reference sequence). For the CDR3, the DNA is TGTGCCAGCAGCCGAGACCGGGAGGGCTCGGAGACCCAGTACTTC. This translates into CASSRDREGSETQYF.

The rearrangement uses TRBV7-8 and TRBJ2-3; 7 bases fit TRBD2. This CDR3 comprises 15 residues. Germline CDR1 reads SGHVS; CDR2 reads FQNEAQ. Trimming cost V 0 bases and J 4 bases; bases outside gene matches: 4. CDR3 protein: CASSLAAGKADTQYF. The CDR3 DNA follows: TGTGCCAGCAGCTTAGCAGCGGGGAAGGCAGATACGCAGTATTTT.

This clonotype was observed many times. The V gene is TRBV5-1, the J gene TRBJ1-1; 8 positions agree with TRBD1. Germline V gene data show CDR1 as SGHRS and CDR2 as YFSETQ. Losses at the gene ends were 2 bases for V and 1 base for J; bases not matched to a gene: 1. The CDR3 extends over 14 amino acids. The CDR3 loop is CASSFQGANTEAFF. The DNA for the CDR3 is TGCGCCAGCAGCTTTCAGGGGGCGAACACTGAAGCTTTCTTT.

This clonotype was counted a few times. This chain uses TRBV12-3 or TRBV12-4 with TRBJ2-5; 8 bases match TRBD2. The trim removed 6 bases at V and 5 bases at J, leaving 14 bases unmatched. This CDR3 is built from 16 residues. The CDR3 is CASRMDLSGSGETQYF. The CDR3 bases are TGTGCCAGCAGAATGGATTTGAGCGGGAGCGGGGAGACCCAGTACTTC.

Ten or more counts support this clonotype. The V gene is TRBV9, the J gene TRBJ2-5, with no clear D. Trimming left V 2 bases short and J 0 bases short, with 5 bases between. This CDR3 spans 13 amino acids. Germline lookup yields CDR1 SGDLS and CDR2 YYNGEE. The CDR3 protein is CASSVHDQETQYF. DNA of the CDR3: TGTGCCAGCAGCGTCCACGACCAAGAGACCCAGTACTTC.

This clonotype was seen at least ten times. The rearrangement links TRBV20-1 to TRBJ2-5; 10 nucleotides agree with TRBD2. The V gene end was trimmed by 6 bases and the J gene end by 4 bases; junction bases not matched to a gene: 11. Per germline, CDR1 DFQATT and CDR2 SNEGSKA (reference sequence). The CDR3 is made up of 15 amino acids. The chain's CDR3 is CSAGEGSGRPETQYF. Here the CDR3 DNA reads TGCAGTGCCGGCGAGGGTAGCGGGAGGCCAGAGACCCAGTACTTC.

The table lists this clonotype with many counts. This rearrangement joins TRBV6-6 to TRBJ1-1; D remains ambiguous. With 3 bases removed from V and 3 bases from J, the gap between germline ends came to 2 bases. The CDR3 runs to 11 residues. Germline loops: CDR1 MNHNY, CDR2 SVGAGI (reference sequence). The CDR3 bases are TGTGCCAGCAGTTATGACACTGAAGCTTTCTTT. Its protein product is CASSYDTEAFF.